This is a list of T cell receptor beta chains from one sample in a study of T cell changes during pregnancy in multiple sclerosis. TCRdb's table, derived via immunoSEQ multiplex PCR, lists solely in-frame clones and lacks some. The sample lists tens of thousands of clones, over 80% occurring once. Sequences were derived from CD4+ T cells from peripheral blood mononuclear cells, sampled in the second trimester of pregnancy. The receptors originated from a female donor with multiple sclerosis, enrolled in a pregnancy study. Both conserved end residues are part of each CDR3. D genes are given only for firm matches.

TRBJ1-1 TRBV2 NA CASSEARGGYGEAFF
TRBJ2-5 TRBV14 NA CASSQRFGDAKETQYF
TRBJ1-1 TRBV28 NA CASSPYAEYEAFF
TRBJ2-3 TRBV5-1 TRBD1 CASSPGTGGTDTQYF
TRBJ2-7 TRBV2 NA CASRINRPSYEQYF
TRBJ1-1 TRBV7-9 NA CASSLASTALVVAEAFF
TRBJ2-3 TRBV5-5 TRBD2 CASSPGLAGGVADTQYF
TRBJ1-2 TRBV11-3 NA CASSLRATTGWRGYTF
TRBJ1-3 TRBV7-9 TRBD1 CASTETGRGNTIYF
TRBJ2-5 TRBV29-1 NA CSVEHGGRETQYF
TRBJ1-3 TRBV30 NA CAWSVLWAAGNTIYF
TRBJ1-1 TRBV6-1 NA CASIRSGGGPTEAFF
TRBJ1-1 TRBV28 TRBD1 CASSEGATEAFF
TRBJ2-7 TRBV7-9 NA CASSLGGVYEQYF
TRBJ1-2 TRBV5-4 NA CASSRPDGDYGYTF
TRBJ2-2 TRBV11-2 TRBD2 CASSPGGLAGGPNTGELFF
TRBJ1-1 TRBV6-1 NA CASHRNTEAFF
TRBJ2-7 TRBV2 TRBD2 CASSGLAGGPLEQYF
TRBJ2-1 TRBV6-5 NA CASRGSSYNEQFF
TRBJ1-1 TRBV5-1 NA CASSLETGWVTEAFF
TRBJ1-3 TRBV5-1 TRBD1 CASSRDSGNTIYF